The source of this TCR beta chain is a study of control samples from healthy donors and cancer patients. The CDR3 runs 13 residues. J gave up 10 bases and V 9 bases, and 8 bases lay outside the gene matches. The germline V gene encodes CDR1 SNHLY and CDR2 FYNNEI. Using immunoSEQ multiplex PCR, the repertoire was profiled, and TCRdb retains in-frame clones only, with some absent. The sample yields about 81,000 clones, over 90% seen once. This TCR derives from a woman aged 18-35 years in good health. The J gene is TRBJ2-1, the V gene TRBV2; 11 positions agree with TRBD2. The material sequenced was blood. CDR3 DNA: TGTGCCAGTACACTAGCGGGGGCTGGAGAGCAGTTCTTC. This encodes CASTLAGAGEQFF.